The source of this TCR beta chain is a study of T cell responses to AZD1222 COVID-19 vaccine. With regard to this clone: The antigen is unknown.

The protocol was immunoSEQ multiplex PCR, while the TCRdb copy is restricted to in-frame clones and leaves out a portion. The sample lists 100,000 to 150,000 clones; approximately 90% were seen once. The germline V gene has CDR1 MNHEY and CDR2 SVGAGI. The CDR3 runs 12 residues. Trimming cost V 7 bases and J 5 bases, with 11 bases left between them. Findings and caveats of the study: White British people made up most donors, females outnumbered males, and clonal diversity was possibly underestimated.

The TCR originated in an adult in good health. The V call is TRBV6-5, the J call TRBJ1-1; D uncertain. This material consisted of peripheral blood, taken on day 0 of MenACWY control vaccination. In DNA form, the CDR3 reads TGTGCCAGCAAGAAACCGGAGACTGAAGCTTTCTTT. As protein: CASKKPETEAFF.